The subject of this entry is one T cell receptor beta chain. It is likely a read error, because the conserved phenylalanine at the end of the CDR3 is missing. The DNA is omitted, as the CDR3 cannot be located on it reliably, and the CDR3 follows TCRdb's listing. The CDR3 extends over 15 residues, inclusive of both ends. Germline CDR1 is MNHEY and CDR2 is SVGEGT. The template, about 510 ng total RNA, yielded TCR beta cDNA made with a constant-region primer. ARM-PCR, slightly modified, supplied the TCR beta libraries through three nested multiplex PCR rounds. Each of the first two PCR rounds ran roughly 10 cycles with TRBV1-TRBV30 forward and C-beta reverse primers. MiXCR was run by TCRdb on the multiplex PCR reads, yielding one entry per CDR3 protein. The table lists about 320,000 distinct CDR3 sequences, 50% to 60% of them singletons. This record belongs to a study of tumor-infiltrating lymphocytes in primary liver carcinoma.

In addition to blood RNA drawn from unsorted whole blood, germline DNA was extracted. The sequence was obtained from a woman aged 25 to 39 with primary liver carcinoma and hepatitis B virus infection. This chain joins TRBV6-2 or TRBV6-3 and TRBJ1-1; TRBD1 is the table's D call and was not checked against the DNA. Sequencing was carried out using peripheral blood. CDR3: CASRLLGHSNLEALS.